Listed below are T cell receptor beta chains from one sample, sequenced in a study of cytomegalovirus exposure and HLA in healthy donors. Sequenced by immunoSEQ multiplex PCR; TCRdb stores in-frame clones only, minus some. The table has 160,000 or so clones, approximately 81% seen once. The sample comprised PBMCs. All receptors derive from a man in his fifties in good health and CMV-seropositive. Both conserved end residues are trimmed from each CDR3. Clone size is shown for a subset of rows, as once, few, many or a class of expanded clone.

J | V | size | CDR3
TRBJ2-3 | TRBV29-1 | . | SVERGTDTQY
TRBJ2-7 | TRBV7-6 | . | ASSLATGSVGEQY
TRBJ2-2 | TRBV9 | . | ASSVRQYTGELF
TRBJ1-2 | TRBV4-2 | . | ASSQVPNSPAGGYT
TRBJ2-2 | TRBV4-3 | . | ASSQGRGGPAGELF
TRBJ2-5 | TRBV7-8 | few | AELREETQY
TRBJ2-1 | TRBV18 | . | ASALAFNEQF
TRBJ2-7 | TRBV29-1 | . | SGSWGLGEQY
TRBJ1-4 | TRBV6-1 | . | ASSGSIATNEKLF
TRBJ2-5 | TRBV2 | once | ASSGQGVRETQY
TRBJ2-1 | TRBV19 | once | ASSLGQGVREQF
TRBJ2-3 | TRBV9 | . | ASSPDREGLAGEDTQY
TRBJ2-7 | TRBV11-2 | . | ASSSGGLIIEQY
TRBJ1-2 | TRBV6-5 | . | ASRISANYGYT
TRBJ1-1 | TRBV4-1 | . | ASSPSARAVNTEAF
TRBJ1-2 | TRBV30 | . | AWSVRGFNYGYT
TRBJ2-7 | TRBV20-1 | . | SARTSYEQY
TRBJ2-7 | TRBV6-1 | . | ASRITGGETREQY
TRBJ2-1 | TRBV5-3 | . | ARSSRDRGSPYNEQF
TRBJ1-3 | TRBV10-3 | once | AISDEAKRGGNTIY
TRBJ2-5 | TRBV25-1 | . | ASSVAGDVWYQETQY
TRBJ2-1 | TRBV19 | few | ASSIEAGETEQF
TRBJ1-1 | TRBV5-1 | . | ASSLGGAANTEAF
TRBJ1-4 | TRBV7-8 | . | ASSPLTGTTNEKLF
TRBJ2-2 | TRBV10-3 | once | AISEGGGNTGELF
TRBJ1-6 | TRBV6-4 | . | ASSHTGSSNSPLH
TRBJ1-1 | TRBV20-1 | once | SARGDREAF
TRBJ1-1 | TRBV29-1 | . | SVGGWDTEAF
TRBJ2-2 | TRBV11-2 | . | ASSASGGGTGELF
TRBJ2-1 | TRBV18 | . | ASSPGTSYNEQF
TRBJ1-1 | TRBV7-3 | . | ASSLEPGKNTEAF
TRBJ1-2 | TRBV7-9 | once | ASSGAGIYGYT
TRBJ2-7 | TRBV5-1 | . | ASSMGLAGGHLSYEQY
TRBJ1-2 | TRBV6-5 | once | ASRTQGDYGYT
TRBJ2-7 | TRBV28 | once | ASTHRAGAGYEQY
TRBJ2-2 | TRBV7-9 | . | ASSTYRGRNTGELF